A single sample is the source of the 9 T cell receptor beta chains below, sequenced in a study of T cells after yellow fever vaccination. TCRdb re-called the 5' RACE reads through MiXCR, storing one row per CDR3 protein. The sample yields roughly 310,000 distinct CDR3 sequences, more than 8.5% seen once. The sequencing used PBMCs, collected on the day of the first yellow fever vaccination. The receptors were sampled from a man in his late teens or twenties who received the YFV17D yellow fever vaccine.

Many counts were recorded for this clonotype. This chain joins TRBV5-6 and TRBJ2-5; D unresolved. Germline V CDR1 and CDR2: SGHDT, YYEEEE. CDR3 length: 11 residues. V lost 1 base and J lost 9, with 7 bases in between. CDR3 nucleotide sequence: TGTGCCAGCAGCTTGAGGGAAGCCCAGTACTTC. This translates into CASSLREAQYF. Filled out from reference TRBV5-6 and TRBJ2-5, the complete variable domain reads DAGVTQSPTHLIKTRGQQVTLRCSPKSGHDTVSWYQQALGQGPQFIFQYYEEEERQRGNFPDRFSGHQFPNYSSELNVNALLLGDSALYLCASSLREAQYFGPGTRLLVL.

This chain links TRBV7-9 with TRBJ1-2; the D is unclear. This CDR3 has 14 amino acids. Trimming stripped 6 bases from V and 4 bases from J, with 15 bases between. Per the germline V gene, CDR1 is SEHNR and CDR2 is FQNEAQ (reference sequence). This CDR3 is CASRSGSPIYGYTF. The CDR3 region has the DNA TGTGCCAGCAGGAGCGGGTCTCCGATCTATGGCTACACCTTC.

This clonotype has more than one count but fewer than ten. The V gene is TRBV4-1, the J gene TRBJ2-5; 7 nucleotides match TRBD2. From germline, CDR1 is MGHRA and CDR2 YSYEKL. After removal of 1 base from V and 3 bases from J, the junction contained 11 bases not matched to a gene. This CDR3 region has 17 residues. The CDR3 spells CASSQAVGLRGKETQYF. Here the CDR3 DNA reads TGCGCCAGCAGCCAAGCCGTAGGGTTGCGGGGGAAAGAGACCCAGTACTTC.

In this sample, this clonotype turned up a few times. The rearrangement joins TRBV19 to TRBJ1-1, with 9 positions matching TRBD1. The CDR3 sequence is 13 residues long. CDR1 is LNHDA and CDR2 is SQIVND in the germline V gene (reference sequence). With 10 bases clipped from V and 1 base from J, the junction kept 4 bases outside the gene matches. The CDR3 sequence: CAIGDRENTEAFF. Here the CDR3 DNA reads TGTGCCATCGGGGACAGGGAGAACACTGAAGCTTTCTTT. Full variable domain (remainder filled in from reference TRBV19 and TRBJ1-1): DGGITQSPKYLFRKEGQNVTLSCEQNLNHDAMYWYRQDPGQGLRLIYYSQIVNDFQKGDIAEGYSVSREKKESFPLTVTSAQKNPTAFYLCAIGDRENTEAFFGQGTRLTVV.

There are a few counts of this clonotype. This chain uses TRBV6-2 or TRBV6-3 with TRBJ2-1; TRBD2 might be the D (5 bases). Trimming took off 8 bases at V and 9 bases at J, with 14 bases between the two ends. The CDR3 covers 12 residues. Germline CDR1 and CDR2: MNHEY and SVGEGT. CDR3 coding DNA: TGTGCCAGCGGACTGGGCCCCGGTGAGCAGTTCTTC. This encodes CASGLGPGEQFF.

This clonotype was counted between two and nine times. The genes are TRBV6-1 and TRBJ2-7, with TRBD2 matching over 7 bases. After removal of 6 bases from V and 2 bases from J, the junction contained 13 bases not matched to a gene. Germline loops: CDR1 MNHNS, CDR2 SASEGT. The CDR3 extends over 16 amino acids. CDR3 region: CASRARASGEPYEQYF. The DNA for the CDR3 is TGTGCCAGCAGGGCGAGGGCTAGCGGTGAACCCTACGAGCAGTACTTC.

There are a few counts of this clonotype. The chain joins TRBV5-5 to TRBJ2-7, with D possibly TRBD2 on 5 matching bases. V was trimmed by 8 bases and J by 0 bases, leaving 15 bases between them. The CDR3 covers 14 residues. CDR1 is SGHKS, CDR2 YYEKEE, per germline (reference sequence). The CDR3 loop is CASTHGVNSYEQYV. In nucleotides, the CDR3 is TGTGCCAGTACACACGGGGTCAACTCCTACGAGCAGTACGTC.

The rearrangement joins TRBV7-2 to TRBJ1-2; D remains unclear. The length of the CDR3 is 14 residues. In germline, CDR1 is SGHTA, CDR2 FQGNSA. The V and J ends lost 2 bases and 4 bases respectively, with 11 bases between them. CDR3: CASSLLSGVYGYTF. DNA of the CDR3: TGTGCCAGCAGCTTATTGTCAGGCGTCTATGGCTACACCTTC.

The chain couples TRBV5-6 to TRBJ1-2; TRBD1 matches at 8 bases. CDR1 is SGHDT, CDR2 YYEEEE, per germline. With V trimmed by 3 bases and J by 5 bases, 12 bases remained unmatched. The CDR3 spans 16 residues. The CDR3: CASSYPGQGLSYGYTF. The DNA of the CDR3 is TGTGCCAGCAGCTACCCTGGACAGGGTTTATCATATGGCTACACCTTC.